What follows is one T cell receptor beta chain and its context. Several immunoSEQ plates received, in even portions, the genomic DNA of each subset. Measured with immunoSEQ multiplex PCR; TCRdb has only the in-frame clones, and not every one. The repertoire consists of about 980,000 clones, with more than 75% occurring once and the leading ten covering approximately 1.5%. This specimen belongs to a study of shared clonotypes between healthy human individuals. About the study: The donor pool was made up of two women and three men aged 18 to 49. Each donor's CD4 naive and CD4 memory cells filled three plates apiece, CD8 naive two, and CD8 memory one.

Germline lookup yields CDR1 MGHRA and CDR2 YSYEKL. There are 15 residues in the CDR3. Trimming removed 5 bases at V and 4 bases at J, with 14 bases between. The receptor was isolated from a man younger than 35 in good health. The sample consisted of memory CD4+ T cells sorted from blood. The subset denotes: CD45RA-negative fraction. The rearrangement links TRBV4-1 to TRBJ2-2, with D possibly matching TRBD1 (5 bases). CDR3 loop: CASSGAGLSTGELFF. The CDR3 DNA sequence: TGCGCCAGCAGCGGGGCAGGGCTGAGCACCGGGGAGCTGTTTTTT.